A selection of T cell receptor beta chains follows, all from one sample in a study of blood T cell repertoires in COVID-19. The repertoire was sequenced with immunoSEQ multiplex PCR; TCRdb's copy has only in-frame clones and lacks some. The sample consists of around 310,000 clones, around 90% of them appearing once. The specimen was peripheral blood. The receptors were sampled from a woman aged 40 to 50 with COVID-19, enrolled during active disease. The CDR3 runs from the conserved cysteine through the conserved F or W. The D gene is left open where the match is weak. The size field is filled for only some rows; it gives once, few, many or a size class.

j_gene,abundance,v_gene,d_gene,CDR3nt,CDR3aa
TRBJ1-2,-,TRBV2,-,TGTGCCAGCAGTGAATCGGGGGATGGCTACACCTTC,CASSESGDGYTF
TRBJ2-7,-,TRBV3-1/TRBV3-2,TRBD2,TGTGCCAGCAGGGGGAGCGGACTTAGGACTAGCGGGAGGCGGGAGCAGTACTTC,CASRGSGLRTSGRREQYF
TRBJ1-5,few,TRBV28,TRBD1,TGTGCCAGCAGACCAGGGGGTAGCAATCAGCCCCAGCATTTT,CASRPGGSNQPQHF
TRBJ2-5,-,TRBV7-9,TRBD2,TGTGCCAGCAGCCCGCTGAAGACGGGGGGGGAGACCCAGTACTTC,CASSPLKTGGETQYF
TRBJ2-5,-,TRBV16,TRBD2,TGTGCCAGCAGCCAATCGCAGCCTCCGGGGGGGACCCAGTACTTC,CASSQSQPPGGTQYF
TRBJ1-1,once,TRBV10-2,-,TGCGCCAGCGGGGCAAGTAACACTGAAGCTTTCTTT,CASGASNTEAFF
TRBJ2-7,-,TRBV27,-,TGTGCCAGCAGTTCGGCGGTCGGATCCTACGAGCAGTACTTC,CASSSAVGSYEQYF
TRBJ1-5,-,TRBV6-5,-,TGTGCCAGCAGTTACAAGGCGGAAGGCAATCAGCCCCAGCATTTT,CASSYKAEGNQPQHF
TRBJ1-5,-,TRBV5-1,TRBD1,TGCGCCAGCAGCTTGGACAGGGGGCAGCCCCAGCATTTT,CASSLDRGQPQHF
TRBJ2-7,-,TRBV28,TRBD2,TGTGCCAGCAGTTCGACAGCGGGGTCCTACGAGCAGTACTTC,CASSSTAGSYEQYF
TRBJ2-1,-,TRBV15,-,TGTGCCACCAGCAGAGATGGGGAGTCCTACAATGAGCAGTTCTTC,CATSRDGESYNEQFF
TRBJ2-7,-,TRBV2,TRBD2,TGTGCCAGCAGCGAATCAACCCTAGGACTAGCGGGCCTCGACCTCTCCTACGAGCAGTACTTC,CASSESTLGLAGLDLSYEQYF
TRBJ2-3,-,TRBV6-6,TRBD1,TGTGCCAGCAGGGGACAGGGGGGGAGAACAGATACGCAGTATTTT,CASRGQGGRTDTQYF
TRBJ2-5,-,TRBV13,TRBD1,TGTGCCAGCAGCTGGCGGACAGGCGAGACCCAGTACTTC,CASSWRTGETQYF
TRBJ1-1,-,TRBV6-5,-,TGTGCCAGCAGTAAACAGGGCTACACTGAAGCTTTCTTT,CASSKQGYTEAFF
TRBJ2-5,-,TRBV12-2,-,TGTGCAAGTCGCTTAGATCTAGCGGGAGCCAACCGAGGGACCCAGTACTTC,CASRLDLAGANRGTQYF
TRBJ2-7,-,TRBV11-2,TRBD2,TGTGCCAGCAGCTTAGTAGCGAGACTAGCGGGAGGGCCGTACGAGCAGTACTTC,CASSLVARLAGGPYEQYF
TRBJ2-7,-,TRBV28,-,TGTGCCAGCACCACCCCGCGGGGAGCCACGGATGGCGAGCAGTACTTC,CASTTPRGATDGEQYF
TRBJ1-5,-,TRBV10-1,TRBD1,TGCGCCAGCGGGGTCAGGGGGCCTGGTAGCAATCAGCCCCAGCATTTT,CASGVRGPGSNQPQHF
TRBJ2-2,-,TRBV7-3,-,TGTGCCAGCAGCTTAAACCCAGGGCCGAACACCGGGGAGCTGTTTTTT,CASSLNPGPNTGELFF
TRBJ1-4,-,TRBV28,-,TGTGCCAGCAGTTCTCTCCGTACAGGGTGGGGGAATGAAAAACTGTTTTTT,CASSSLRTGWGNEKLFF
TRBJ2-3,-,TRBV12-5,TRBD2,TGTGCTAGTGGTTGGGGACTAGCAACAGATACGCAGTATTTT,CASGWGLATDTQYF
TRBJ1-5,once,TRBV6-2/TRBV6-3,-,TGTGCCAGCAGCCTCGGGCCCTGGGGGGTTTATAGCAATCAGCCCCAGCATTTT,CASSLGPWGVYSNQPQHF
TRBJ1-1,-,TRBV12-3/TRBV12-4,TRBD1,TGTGCCAGCAGTTACCCACAGGGGAGCGCTTTCTTT,CASSYPQGSAFF
TRBJ1-5,-,TRBV30,-,TGTGCCTGGGCCGGGACACTTAATCAGCCCCAGCATTTT,CAWAGTLNQPQHF
TRBJ2-1,-,TRBV11-3,-,TGTGCCAGCAGCTTTAGCGGACCCACGAGCTCCTACAATGAGCAGTTCTTC,CASSFSGPTSSYNEQFF
TRBJ1-1,-,TRBV10-3,-,TGTGCCATCAGTGAGTTTGCAGAGAACACTGAAGCTTTCTTT,CAISEFAENTEAFF
TRBJ1-1,-,TRBV29-1,TRBD1,TGCAGCGTGGACGGGACAGGGGGCGCGGACACTGAAGCTTTCTTT,CSVDGTGGADTEAFF
TRBJ1-5,-,TRBV7-2,-,TGTGCCAGCAGCTTAGGAGGGCTGGGGAGAAAGCCCCAGCATTTT,CASSLGGLGRKPQHF
TRBJ2-1,-,TRBV19,TRBD2,TGTGCCAGTAGTAGACATAGCGCCCGGGAGGGCGAGCAGTTCTTC,CASSRHSAREGEQFF
TRBJ2-3,-,TRBV6-4,TRBD2,TGTGCCAGCAGAGCTAGCGGGGGGGCCCGCGATACGCAGTATTTT,CASRASGGARDTQYF
TRBJ1-1,-,TRBV7-6,TRBD1,TGTGCCAGCAGCTTAGGCCGGACAGGAGAAGCTTTCTTT,CASSLGRTGEAFF
TRBJ2-6,-,TRBV7-3,-,TGTGCCAGCAGCTTGTCGTCCGGGGCCAACGTCCTGACTTTC,CASSLSSGANVLTF